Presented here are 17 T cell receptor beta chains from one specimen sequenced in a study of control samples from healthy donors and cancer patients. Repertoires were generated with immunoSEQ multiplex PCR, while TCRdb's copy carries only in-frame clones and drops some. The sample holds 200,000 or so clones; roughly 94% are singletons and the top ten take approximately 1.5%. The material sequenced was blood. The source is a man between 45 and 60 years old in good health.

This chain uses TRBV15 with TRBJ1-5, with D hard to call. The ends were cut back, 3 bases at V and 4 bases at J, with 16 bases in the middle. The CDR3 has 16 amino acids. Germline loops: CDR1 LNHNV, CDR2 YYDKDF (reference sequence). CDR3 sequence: CATSSSFFGGNQPQHF. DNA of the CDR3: TGTGCCACCAGCAGTTCGTTCTTTGGCGGAAATCAGCCCCAGCATTTT. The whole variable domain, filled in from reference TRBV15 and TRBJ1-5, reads DAMVIQNPRYQVTQFGKPVTLSCSQTLNHNVMYWYQQKSSQAPKLLFHYYDKDFNNEADTPDNFQSRRPNTSFCFLDIRSPGLGDTAMYLCATSSSFFGGNQPQHFGDGTRLSIL.

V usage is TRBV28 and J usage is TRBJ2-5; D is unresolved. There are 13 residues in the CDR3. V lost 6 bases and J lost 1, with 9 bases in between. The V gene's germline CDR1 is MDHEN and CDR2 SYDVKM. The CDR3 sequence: CASRRSSQETQYF. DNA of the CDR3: TGTGCCAGCAGGAGGAGTTCCCAAGAGACCCAGTACTTC.

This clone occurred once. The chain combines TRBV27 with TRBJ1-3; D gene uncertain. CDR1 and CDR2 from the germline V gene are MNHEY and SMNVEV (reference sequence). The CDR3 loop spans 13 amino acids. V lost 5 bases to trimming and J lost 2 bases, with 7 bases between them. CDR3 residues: CASSRTTGNTIYF. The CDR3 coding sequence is TGTGCCAGCAGTCGCACGACTGGAAACACCATATATTTT.

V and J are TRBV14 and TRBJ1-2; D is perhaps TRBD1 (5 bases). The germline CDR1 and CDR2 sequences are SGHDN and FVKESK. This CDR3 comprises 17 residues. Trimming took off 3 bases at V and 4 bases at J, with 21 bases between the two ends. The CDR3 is CASSHTSSGTWGYGYTF. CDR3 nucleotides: TGTGCCAGCAGCCATACCTCATCCGGGACGTGGGGCTATGGCTACACCTTC.

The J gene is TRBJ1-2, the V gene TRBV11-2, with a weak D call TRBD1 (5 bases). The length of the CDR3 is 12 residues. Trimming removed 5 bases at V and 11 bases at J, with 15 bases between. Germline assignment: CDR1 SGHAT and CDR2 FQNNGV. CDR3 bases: TGTGCCAGCAGCCCCCGGGGAGGGACTTACACCTTC. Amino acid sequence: CASSPRGGTYTF.

The DNA for the CDR3 is TGCGCCAGCAGCTTGGTCGGTATCCGCACAGATACGCAGTATTTT. The encoded protein is CASSLVGIRTDTQYF. The V and J genes are TRBV5-1 and TRBJ2-3; no clear D. Trimming left V 0 bases short and J 1 base short, with 9 bases between. The CDR3 covers 15 residues. Germline V lookup: CDR1 SGHRS, CDR2 YFSETQ.

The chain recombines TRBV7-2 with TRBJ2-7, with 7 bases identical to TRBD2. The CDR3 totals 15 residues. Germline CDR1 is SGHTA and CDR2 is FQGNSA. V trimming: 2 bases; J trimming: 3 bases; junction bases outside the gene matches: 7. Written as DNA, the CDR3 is TGTGCCAGCAGCTTAAACGGGGGGACCTTCTACGAGCAGTACGTC. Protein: CASSLNGGTFYEQYV.

The CDR3, as DNA: TGTGCCAGCAGGGGGGACAGCCAAGAGACCCAGTACTTC. As protein: CASRGDSQETQYF. The rearrangement links TRBV6-5 to TRBJ2-5; 7 nucleotides agree with TRBD1. Germline V gives CDR1 MNHEY, CDR2 SVGAGI. V trimming: 6 bases; J trimming: 1 base; junction bases outside the gene matches: 2. The length of the CDR3 is 13 residues.

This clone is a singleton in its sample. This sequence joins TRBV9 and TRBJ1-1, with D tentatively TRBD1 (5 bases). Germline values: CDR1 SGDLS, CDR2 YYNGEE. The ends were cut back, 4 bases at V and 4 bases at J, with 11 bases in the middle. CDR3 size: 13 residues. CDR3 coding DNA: TGTGCCAGCAGCCCGGACACATTCACTGAAGCTTTCTTT. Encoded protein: CASSPDTFTEAFF. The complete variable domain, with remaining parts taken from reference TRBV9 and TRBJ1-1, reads DSGVTQTPKHLITATGQRVTLRCSPRSGDLSVYWYQQSLDQGLQFLIQYYNGEERAKGNILERFSAQQFPDLHSELNLSSLELGDSALYFCASSPDTFTEAFFGQGTRLTVV.

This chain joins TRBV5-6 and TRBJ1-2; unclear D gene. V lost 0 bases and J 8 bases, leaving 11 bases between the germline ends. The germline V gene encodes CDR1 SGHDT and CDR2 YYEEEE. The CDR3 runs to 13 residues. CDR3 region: CASSLGRNRGYTF. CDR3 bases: TGTGCCAGCAGCTTGGGCAGGAACCGAGGCTACACCTTC.

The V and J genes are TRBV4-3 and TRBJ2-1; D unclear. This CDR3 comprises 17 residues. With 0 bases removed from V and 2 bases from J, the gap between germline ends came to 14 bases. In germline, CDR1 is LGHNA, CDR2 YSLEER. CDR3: CASSQDPVRSTYNEQFF. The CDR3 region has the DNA TGCGCCAGCAGCCAAGATCCGGTGCGTTCAACCTACAATGAGCAGTTCTTC.

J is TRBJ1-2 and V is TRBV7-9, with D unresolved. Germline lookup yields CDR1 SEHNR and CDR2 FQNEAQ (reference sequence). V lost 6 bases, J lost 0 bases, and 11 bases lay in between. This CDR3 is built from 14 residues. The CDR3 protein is CASRPGSANYGYTF. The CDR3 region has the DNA TGTGCCAGCAGGCCCGGGAGCGCTAACTATGGCTACACCTTC.

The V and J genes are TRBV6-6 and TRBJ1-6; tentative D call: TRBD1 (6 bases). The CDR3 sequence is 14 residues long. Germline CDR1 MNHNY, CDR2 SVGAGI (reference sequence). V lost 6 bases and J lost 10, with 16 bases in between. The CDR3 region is CASSPERGTSPLHF. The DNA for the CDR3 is TGTGCCAGCAGCCCCGAAAGGGGGACCTCACCCCTCCACTTT.

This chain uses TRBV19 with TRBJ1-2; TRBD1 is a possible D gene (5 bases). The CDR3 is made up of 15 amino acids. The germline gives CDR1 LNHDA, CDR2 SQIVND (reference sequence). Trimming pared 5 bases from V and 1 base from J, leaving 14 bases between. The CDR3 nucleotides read TGTGCCAGTAGTCCCCCCGTGGGGGATAACTATGGCTACACCTTC. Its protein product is CASSPPVGDNYGYTF.

The CDR3 bases are TGTGCCAGCAGCTTACCCGCACTCAGCACCGTGGGGGAGCTGTTTTTT. Its protein is CASSLPALSTVGELFF. The chain employs TRBV13 and TRBJ2-2; D is unclear. From germline, CDR1 is PRHDT and CDR2 FYEKMQ (reference sequence). The ends were cut back, 2 bases at V and 8 bases at J, with 18 bases in the middle. The CDR3 totals 16 residues.

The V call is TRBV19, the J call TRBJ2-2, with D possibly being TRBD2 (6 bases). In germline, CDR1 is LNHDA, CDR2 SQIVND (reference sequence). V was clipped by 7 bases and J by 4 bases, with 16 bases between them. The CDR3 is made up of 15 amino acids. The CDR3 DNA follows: TGTGCCAGTAAATGGGGGGACGTCCTCACCGGGGAGCTGTTTTTT. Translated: CASKWGDVLTGELFF.

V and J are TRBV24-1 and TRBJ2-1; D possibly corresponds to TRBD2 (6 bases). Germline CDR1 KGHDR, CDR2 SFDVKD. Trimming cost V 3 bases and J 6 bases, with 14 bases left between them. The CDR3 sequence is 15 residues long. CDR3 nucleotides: TGTGCCACCAGTGATGCCCCGGCGGGGATCAATGAGCAGTTCTTC. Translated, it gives CATSDAPAGINEQFF.